Listed below are T cell receptor beta chains from one sample, sequenced in a study of blood T cell repertoires in COVID-19. Here immunoSEQ multiplex PCR was the method, and the copy in TCRdb shows in-frame clones only, minus some. The sample lists 200,000 to 300,000 clones; about nine tenths were seen once. Sequences were obtained from peripheral blood. All receptors come from a person aged 18-35 years with COVID-19, enrolled during active disease. Each CDR3 is given without its conserved first and last residue. The order of the fields is V gene, CDR3 protein.

TRBV11-2,ASSPGQGNTEAF
TRBV13,ASSLGSGIQPQH
TRBV7-7,ASSCRDRGSYNEQF
TRBV2,ASYWEVHTEAF
TRBV28,ASSSGQVNEKLF
TRBV5-1,ASSLGHSTNTEAF
TRBV9,ASSPGPVSSYEQY
TRBV27,ASSSGLAQETQY
TRBV7-8,ASRPPTGLNTEAF
TRBV4-1,ASSPAERGGDTEAF
TRBV6-5,ASIPGLANTGELF
TRBV4-1,ASSQGGGRRTYNEQF
TRBV12-5,ASGYPTGGLTANEKLF
TRBV2,ASRKGLAGESEQF
TRBV5-4,ASSLGRNNYGYT
TRBV19,ASSIGQGAIQPQH
TRBV5-1,ASSLRAEETQY
TRBV18,ASSLGQGEYYGYT
TRBV6-5,ASSWEGNTEAF
TRBV24-1,ATSDEGLAGVDTQY
TRBV3-1/TRBV3-2,ASSERQGPYEQY
TRBV6-1,ASSDLSGRPSYEQY
TRBV27,ASSTRANQPQH
TRBV3-1/TRBV3-2,ASSHAGQGNYGYT
TRBV5-1,ASSLVQRERETQY
TRBV29-1,SVDPGDYGYT
TRBV24-1,ATSDTGQGLETQY
TRBV7-2,ASSARILYGYT
TRBV5-6,ASSFGTGTGSGY
TRBV6-2/TRBV6-3,ASSPQNTEAF
TRBV3-1/TRBV3-2,ASSPTTGAAF
TRBV7-3,ASSLIRQGEAF
TRBV10-3,AISERFPSGAF
TRBV5-1,ASSPLTSGNTGELF
TRBV5-1,ASSLTGGTGNTIY
TRBV18,ASSPPGSDTQY
TRBV7-6,ASSPGLLTGANVLT
TRBV19,ASSQPGQGEEQY
TRBV6-1,ASSEEGGEQY
TRBV5-1,ASSVGLAGAGELF